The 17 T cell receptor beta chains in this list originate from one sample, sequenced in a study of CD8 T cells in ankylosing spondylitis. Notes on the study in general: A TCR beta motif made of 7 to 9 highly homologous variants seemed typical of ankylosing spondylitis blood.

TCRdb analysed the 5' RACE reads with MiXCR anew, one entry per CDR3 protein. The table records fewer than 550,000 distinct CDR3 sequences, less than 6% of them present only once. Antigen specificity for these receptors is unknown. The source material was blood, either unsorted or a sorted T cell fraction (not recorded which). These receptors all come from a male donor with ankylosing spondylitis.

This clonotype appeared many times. CDR3 in DNA: TGTGCCACCAGCAAACAAATAGCGGGAGATGGAGATGAGCAGTTCTTC. It encodes CATSKQIAGDGDEQFF. The V call is TRBV15, the J call TRBJ2-1; 9 bases are a match to TRBD2. CDR1 is LNHNV and CDR2 is YYDKDF in the germline V gene (reference sequence). J gave up 8 bases and V 4 bases, and 12 bases lay outside the gene matches. The CDR3 runs 16 residues.

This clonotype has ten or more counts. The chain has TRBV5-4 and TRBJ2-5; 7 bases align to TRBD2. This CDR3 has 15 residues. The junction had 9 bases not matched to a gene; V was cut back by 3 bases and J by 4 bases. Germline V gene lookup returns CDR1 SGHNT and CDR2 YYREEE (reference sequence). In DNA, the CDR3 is TGTGCCAGCAGCTCCGGCGGGAGCATGGGAGAGACCCAGTACTTC. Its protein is CASSSGGSMGETQYF.

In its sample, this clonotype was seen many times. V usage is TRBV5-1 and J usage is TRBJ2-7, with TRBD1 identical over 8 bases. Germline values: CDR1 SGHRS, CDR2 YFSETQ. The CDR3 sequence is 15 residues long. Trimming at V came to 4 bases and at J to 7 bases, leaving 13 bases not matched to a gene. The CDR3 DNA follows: TGCGCCAGCAGCCTAGAACTCCCCGGACAGGGAGAGCAGTACTTC. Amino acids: CASSLELPGQGEQYF.

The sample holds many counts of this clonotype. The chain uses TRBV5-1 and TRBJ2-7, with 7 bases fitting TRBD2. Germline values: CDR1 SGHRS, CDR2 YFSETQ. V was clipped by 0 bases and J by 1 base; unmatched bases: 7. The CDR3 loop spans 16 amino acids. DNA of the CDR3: TGCGCCAGCAGCTTGGAAGGGCTAGCGGTGTCCTACGAGCAGTACTTC. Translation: CASSLEGLAVSYEQYF. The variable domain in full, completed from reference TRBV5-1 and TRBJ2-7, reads KAGVTQTPRYLIKTRGQQVTLSCSPISGHRSVSWYQQTPGQGLQFLFEYFSETQRNKGNFPGRFSGRQFSNSRSEMNVSTLELGDSALYLCASSLEGLAVSYEQYFGPGTRLTVT.

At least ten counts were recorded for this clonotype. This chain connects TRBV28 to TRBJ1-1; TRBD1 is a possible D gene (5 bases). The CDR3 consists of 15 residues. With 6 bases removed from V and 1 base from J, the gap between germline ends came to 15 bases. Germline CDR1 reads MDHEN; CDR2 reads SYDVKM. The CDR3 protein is CASRTFSGTNTEAFF. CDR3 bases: TGTGCCAGCAGAACATTCTCCGGGACGAACACTGAAGCTTTCTTT.

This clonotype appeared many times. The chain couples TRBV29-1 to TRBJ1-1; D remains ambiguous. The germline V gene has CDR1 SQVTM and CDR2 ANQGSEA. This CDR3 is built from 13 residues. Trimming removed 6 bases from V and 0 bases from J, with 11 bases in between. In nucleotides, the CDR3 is TGCAGCGTCCGTCGGGTTATGAACACTGAAGCTTTCTTT. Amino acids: CSVRRVMNTEAFF.

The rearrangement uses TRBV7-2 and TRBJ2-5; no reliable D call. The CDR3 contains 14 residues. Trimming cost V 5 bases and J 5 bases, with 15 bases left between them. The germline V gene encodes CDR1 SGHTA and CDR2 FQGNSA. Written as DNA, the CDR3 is TGTGCCAGCAGCCCCCTATCAGGATTCGAGACCCAGTACTTC. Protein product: CASSPLSGFETQYF.

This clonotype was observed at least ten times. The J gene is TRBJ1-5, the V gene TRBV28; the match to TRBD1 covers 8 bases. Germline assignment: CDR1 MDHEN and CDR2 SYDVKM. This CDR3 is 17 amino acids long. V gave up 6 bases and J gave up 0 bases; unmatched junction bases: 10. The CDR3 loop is CASSYTWGQASNQPQHF. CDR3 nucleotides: TGTGCCAGCAGCTATACGTGGGGACAGGCTAGCAATCAGCCCCAGCATTTT.

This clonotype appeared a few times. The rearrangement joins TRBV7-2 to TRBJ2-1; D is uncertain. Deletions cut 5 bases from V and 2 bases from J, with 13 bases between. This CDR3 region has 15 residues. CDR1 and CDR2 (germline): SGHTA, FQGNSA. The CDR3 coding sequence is TGTGCCAGCAGCCGCGCCGCAACCCCCTACAATGAGCAGTTCTTC. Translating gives CASSRAATPYNEQFF.

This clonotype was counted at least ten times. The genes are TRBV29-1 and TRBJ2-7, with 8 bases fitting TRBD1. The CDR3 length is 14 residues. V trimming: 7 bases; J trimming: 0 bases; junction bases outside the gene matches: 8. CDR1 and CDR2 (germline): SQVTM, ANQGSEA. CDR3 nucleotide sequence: TGCAGCGCCCAAGGACAGGGTCTCTCCTACGAGCAGTACTTC. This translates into CSAQGQGLSYEQYF.

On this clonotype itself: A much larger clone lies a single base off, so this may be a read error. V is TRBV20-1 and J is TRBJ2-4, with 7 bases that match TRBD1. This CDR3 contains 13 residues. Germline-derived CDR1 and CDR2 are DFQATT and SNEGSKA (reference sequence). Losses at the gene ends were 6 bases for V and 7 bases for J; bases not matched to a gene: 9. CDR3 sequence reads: CSAPWGRGNIQYF. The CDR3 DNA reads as TGCAGTGCACCCTGGGGCAGGGGGAACATTCAGTACTTC.

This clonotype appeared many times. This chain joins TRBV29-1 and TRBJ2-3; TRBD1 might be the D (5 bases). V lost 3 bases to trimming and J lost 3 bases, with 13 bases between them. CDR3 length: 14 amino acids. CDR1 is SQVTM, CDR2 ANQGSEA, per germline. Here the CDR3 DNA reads TGCAGCGTTGAGCAGGGCATGCGTACAGATACGCAGTATTTT. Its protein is CSVEQGMRTDTQYF.

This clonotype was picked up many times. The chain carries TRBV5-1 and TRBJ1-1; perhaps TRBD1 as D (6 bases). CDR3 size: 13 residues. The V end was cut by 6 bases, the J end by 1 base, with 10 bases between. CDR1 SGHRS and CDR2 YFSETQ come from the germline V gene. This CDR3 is CASMRTENTEAFF. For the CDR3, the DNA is TGCGCCAGCATGAGGACAGAGAACACTGAAGCTTTCTTT.

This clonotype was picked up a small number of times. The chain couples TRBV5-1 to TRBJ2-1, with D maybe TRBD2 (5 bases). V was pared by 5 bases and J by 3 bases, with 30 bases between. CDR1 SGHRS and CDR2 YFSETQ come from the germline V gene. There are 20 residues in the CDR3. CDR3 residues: CASSWARGKSAGQIYNEQFF. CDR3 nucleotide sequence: TGCGCCAGCAGTTGGGCCCGGGGAAAGTCGGCGGGCCAAATCTACAATGAGCAGTTCTTC.

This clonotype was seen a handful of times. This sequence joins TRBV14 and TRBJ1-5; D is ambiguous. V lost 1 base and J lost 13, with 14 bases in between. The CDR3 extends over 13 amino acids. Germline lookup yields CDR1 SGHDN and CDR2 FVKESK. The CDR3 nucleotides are TGTGCCAGCAGCCAAGTATCAGGTAGTAATCAGCATTTT. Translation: CASSQVSGSNQHF.

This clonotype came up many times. The CDR3 sequence is CASSLGPGGQPQHF. As DNA, the CDR3 is TGCGCCAGCAGCTTGGGGCCAGGTGGCCAGCCCCAGCATTTT. The gene calls are TRBV5-1 and TRBJ1-5; no firm D call. The V and J ends lost 0 bases and 7 bases respectively, with 11 bases between them. This CDR3 is built from 14 residues. Germline assignment: CDR1 SGHRS and CDR2 YFSETQ.

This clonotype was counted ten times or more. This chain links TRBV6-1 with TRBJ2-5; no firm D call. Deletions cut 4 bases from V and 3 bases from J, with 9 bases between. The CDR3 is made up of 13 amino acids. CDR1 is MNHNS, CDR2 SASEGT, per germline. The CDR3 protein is CASSAAPEETQYF. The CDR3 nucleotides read TGTGCCAGCAGTGCCGCTCCAGAAGAGACCCAGTACTTC.